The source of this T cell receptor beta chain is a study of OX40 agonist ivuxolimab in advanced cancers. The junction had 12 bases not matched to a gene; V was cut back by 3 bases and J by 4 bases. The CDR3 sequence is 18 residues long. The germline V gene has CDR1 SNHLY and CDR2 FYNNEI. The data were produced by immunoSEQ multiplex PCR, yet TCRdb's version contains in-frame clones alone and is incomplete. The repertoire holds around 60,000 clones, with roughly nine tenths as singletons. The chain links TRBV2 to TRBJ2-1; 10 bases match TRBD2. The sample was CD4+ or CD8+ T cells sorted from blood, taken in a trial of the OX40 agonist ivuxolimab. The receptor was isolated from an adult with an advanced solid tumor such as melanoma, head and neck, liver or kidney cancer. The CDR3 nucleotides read TGTGCCAGCAGTGATATGGGTGTGGCTAGCGGGGGATACAATGAGCAGTTCTTC. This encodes CASSDMGVASGGYNEQFF.